The 22 T cell receptor beta chains below all came from one sample that was sequenced in a study of T-cell memory formation after mild COVID-19. One entry per CDR3 protein results from TCRdb running MiXCR on the 5' RACE reads. The sample has 110,000 or so distinct CDR3 sequences, 22% seen once. Sequencing was performed on PBMCs or a T cell subset sorted from them (not recorded which). Receptors were obtained from a man between 18 and 29 years old who had mild COVID-19 (a few samples of this study predate the infection). Cell type and time point are not known.

The chain carries TRBV27 and TRBJ2-7, with a tentative D call TRBD1 (5 bases). Trimming took 7 bases from V and 7 from J, leaving 14 bases between them. The CDR3 extends over 12 amino acids. Per the germline V gene, CDR1 is MNHEY and CDR2 is SMNVEV (reference sequence). For the CDR3, the DNA is TGTGCCAGCACAGGGCGGCTGCGGGAGCAGTACTTC. Translation gives CASTGRLREQYF.

V is TRBV27 and J is TRBJ2-1; the D is unclear. V shed 8 bases and J shed 8 bases, with 10 bases lying between them. The germline gives CDR1 MNHEY, CDR2 SMNVEV (reference sequence). The CDR3 is made up of 11 amino acids. CDR3 loop: CASHEGHEQFF. The CDR3 nucleotides read TGTGCCAGCCATGAAGGGCATGAGCAGTTCTTC.

This clonotype was counted a single time. The chain employs TRBV27 and TRBJ1-2; 10 positions agree with TRBD1. Germline assignment: CDR1 MNHEY and CDR2 SMNVEV (reference sequence). This CDR3 is built from 13 residues. The V and J ends lost 4 bases and 7 bases, in that order; junction bases with no gene match: 3. The CDR3 region is CASSWGTGAGYTF. The DNA for the CDR3 is TGTGCCAGCAGTTGGGGGACAGGGGCTGGCTACACCTTC.

This clonotype was seen only a few times. This rearrangement joins TRBV6-2 or TRBV6-3 to TRBJ2-1, with TRBD2 matching 15 bases. CDR1 and CDR2 (germline): MNHEY, SVGEGT. This CDR3 comprises 19 residues. V lost 4 bases and J lost 8; bases outside the gene matches: 15. DNA of the CDR3: TGTGCCAGCAGTTCAGGGGGATCCTGGACTAGCGGGGGGGCCGATGAGCAGTTCTTC. This codes for CASSSGGSWTSGGADEQFF.

This clonotype was detected only a few times. This chain links TRBV6-6 with TRBJ1-1; TRBD1 might be the D (5 bases). This CDR3 region has 16 residues. Per the germline V gene, CDR1 is MNHNY and CDR2 is SVGAGI (reference sequence). The V end lost 4 bases, the J end lost 4 bases, and 19 bases lay between the germline ends. The DNA for the CDR3 is TGTGCCAGCAGTTTCCCGTCCTTATCGGGGACCACTGAAGCTTTCTTT. Its protein product is CASSFPSLSGTTEAFF.

The chain joins TRBV18 to TRBJ2-7; D uncertain. The CDR3 extends over 16 amino acids. Germline-derived CDR1 and CDR2 are KGHSH and LQKENI. V was shortened by 2 bases and J by 7 bases, with 21 bases between the two germline ends. The CDR3 DNA follows: TGTGCCAGCTCACCAAACGTCAGGTTTACTACGTGGGAGCAGTACTTC. Amino acids: CASSPNVRFTTWEQYF.

This clonotype was seen a handful of times. The chain has TRBV20-1 and TRBJ2-1; D gene ambiguous. Trimming left V 3 bases short and J 3 bases short, with 9 bases between. This CDR3 region has 13 residues. Looked up from germline, CDR1 is DFQATT and CDR2 is SNEGSKA (reference sequence). The CDR3 DNA is TGCAGTGCTAGGCAGGCCGACTACAATGAGCAGTTCTTC. Translation: CSARQADYNEQFF.

This clonotype has a handful of counts. This sequence joins TRBV5-1 and TRBJ1-3, with D hard to call. Trimming pared 2 bases from V and 0 bases from J, leaving 9 bases between. Germline lookup yields CDR1 SGHRS and CDR2 YFSETQ. The CDR3 is made up of 15 amino acids. The CDR3 region has the DNA TGCGCCAGCAGCTTCGGCCGGAGCTCTGGAAACACCATATATTTT. Translating it yields CASSFGRSSGNTIYF.

J is TRBJ2-5 and V is TRBV4-3; D is tentatively TRBD1 or TRBD2 (6 bases each). Per the germline V gene, CDR1 is LGHNA and CDR2 is YSLEER. The CDR3 runs to 17 residues. Trimming cost V 3 bases and J 2 bases, with 19 bases left between them. CDR3 DNA: TGCGCCAGCAGCCAGGGGGGCAGGGGATCTGATCAAGAGACCCAGTACTTC. It yields the protein CASSQGGRGSDQETQYF.

This clonotype was counted a single time. The chain combines TRBV7-6 with TRBJ2-3; no clear D. V lost 5 bases, J lost 1 base, and 7 bases lay in between. CDR3 length: 13 amino acids. In germline, CDR1 is SGHVS, CDR2 FNYEAQ. As DNA, the CDR3 is TGTGCCAGCAGCCGCTTCGGCACAGATACGCAGTATTTT. Protein product: CASSRFGTDTQYF.

V gene TRBV30 combines with J gene TRBJ2-1; D is perhaps TRBD1 (6 bases). The CDR3 sequence is 12 residues long. Germline V gene sequence: CDR1 GTSNPN, CDR2 SVGIG (reference sequence). V lost 5 bases and J lost 5, with 10 bases in between. The CDR3, as DNA: TGTGCCTGGTCAGGGGCAAACAATGAGCAGTTCTTC. Translating it yields CAWSGANNEQFF.

The chain couples TRBV6-2 or TRBV6-3 to TRBJ2-3; D gene ambiguous. The germline V gene encodes CDR1 MNHEY and CDR2 SVGEGT. The CDR3 sequence is 15 residues long. Trimming took 5 bases from V and 5 from J, leaving 17 bases between them. The CDR3 DNA is TGTGCCAGCAGTCCCATCGTCAACTCGGGAGATACGCAGTATTTT. Its protein is CASSPIVNSGDTQYF.

The rearrangement uses TRBV7-6 and TRBJ2-7; 11 nucleotides agree with TRBD2. CDR1 is SGHVS and CDR2 is FNYEAQ in the germline V gene. The CDR3 sequence is 15 residues long. The junction had 5 bases not matched to a gene; V was cut back by 2 bases and J by 5 bases. CDR3 DNA: TGTGCCAGCAGCTTAAGCCTAGCGGGGGGCGACGAGCAGTACTTC. It translates to CASSLSLAGGDEQYF.

V and J are TRBV4-1 and TRBJ2-1, with a weak D call TRBD2 (6 bases). CDR3 length equals 13 residues. Germline CDR1 MGHRA, CDR2 YSYEKL. The ends were cut back, 4 bases at V and 2 bases at J, with 6 bases in the middle. The CDR3 nucleotides are TGCGCCAGCAGCCCGGGGGCCTACAATGAGCAGTTCTTC. Its translation is CASSPGAYNEQFF.

V gene TRBV6-2 or TRBV6-3 combines with J gene TRBJ1-5; the D is unclear. From germline, CDR1 is MNHEY and CDR2 SVGEGT. V gave up 4 bases and J gave up 0 bases, with 13 bases separating them. This CDR3 is 16 amino acids long. The CDR3 protein is CASSSEQRNSNQPQHF. The CDR3 DNA reads as TGTGCCAGCAGTTCCGAACAGCGTAATAGCAATCAGCCCCAGCATTTT.

The V call is TRBV3-2, the J call TRBJ2-5; the tabulated D call, TRBD2, remains unverified against the DNA. TRBV3-2 is annotated as a pseudogene. The CDR3 runs 17 residues. CDR3 protein: CASSQRGGLAGSETQYF. In DNA form, the CDR3 reads TGTGCCAGCAGCCAACGAGGGGGACTAGCGGGGTCAGAGACCCAGTACTTC.

The chain couples TRBV5-5 to TRBJ2-7, with a possible D match to TRBD1 (6 bases). CDR3 length: 11 amino acids. Germline-derived CDR1 and CDR2 are SGHKS and YYEKEE (reference sequence). V was trimmed by 5 bases and J by 3 bases, leaving 6 bases between them. The CDR3 DNA reads TGTGCCAGCAGGGACAGCTACGAGCAGTACGTC. As protein: CASRDSYEQYV.

CDR3 residues: CASSLGAAGANVLTF. CDR3 bases: TGTGCCAGCAGCTTGGGGGCTGCTGGGGCCAACGTCCTGACTTTC. The chain carries TRBV7-2 and TRBJ2-6, with TRBD1 as a possible D gene (6 bases). Germline CDR1 and CDR2: SGHTA and FQGNSA. Trimming pared 3 bases from V and 2 bases from J, leaving 8 bases between. The CDR3 has 15 residues.

A single count supports this clonotype. This rearrangement joins TRBV6-2 or TRBV6-3 to TRBJ2-1, with D possibly TRBD2 on 6 matching bases. Germline CDR1 MNHEY, CDR2 SVGEGT. The V and J ends lost 5 bases and 9 bases respectively, with 17 bases between them. This CDR3 has 14 residues. CDR3 nucleotides: TGTGCCAGCAGTCACGGACTAACCGACGGTGAGCAGTTCTTC. Protein: CASSHGLTDGEQFF.

This clonotype was found a few times. The gene calls are TRBV29-1 and TRBJ2-5; perhaps TRBD1 as D (6 bases). CDR3 length: 15 residues. CDR1 SQVTM and CDR2 ANQGSEA come from the germline V gene. V dropped 0 bases and J dropped 5 bases, with 16 bases sitting between them. CDR3 sequence (DNA): TGCAGCGTTGAAGATCAGGGGTTACTGGGGGAGACCCAGTACTTC. Encoded protein: CSVEDQGLLGETQYF.

The chain links TRBV6-1 to TRBJ2-7, with D unclear. Trimming took off 7 bases at V and 6 bases at J, with 13 bases between the two ends. This CDR3 comprises 12 residues. Germline CDR1 MNHNS, CDR2 SASEGT. CDR3 DNA sequence: TGTGCCAGCATGAAGGGAATCGTCGAGCAGTACTTC. This translates into CASMKGIVEQYF.

The chain joins TRBV4-1 to TRBJ2-3; D remains ambiguous. This CDR3 region has 13 residues. V was clipped by 2 bases and J by 2 bases, with 5 bases between them. CDR1 and CDR2 (germline): MGHRA, YSYEKL. The CDR3 sequence is CASSQSYTDTQYF. The CDR3 DNA is TGCGCCAGCAGCCAATCCTACACAGATACGCAGTATTTT.